These 18 T cell receptor beta chains were all obtained from the same sample, sequenced in a study of regulatory T cells in long-lasting Graves disease. As for time point: newly diagnosed GD, antithyroid drugs for less than 3 months. RNA extracted from PBMCs served as the sequencing template. Researchers made TCR beta libraries by using iRepertoire HTBI primers and running Arm-PCR on CDR3 regions. TCRdb re-analysed the multiplex PCR reads in MiXCR, keeping a single row per CDR3 protein. The table lists around 330,000 distinct CDR3 sequences, 15% to 20% of them singletons, with about 36% in the top ten. The material sequenced was peripheral blood mononuclear cells (PBMCs), taken at new diagnosis, from a patient treated with antithyroid drugs. The origin of the receptors is a female donor with Graves disease.

The chain employs TRBV3-1 and TRBJ2-3; 7 bases are a match to TRBD1. Looked up from germline, CDR1 is LGHDT and CDR2 is YNNKEL (reference sequence). The V gene end was trimmed by 4 bases and the J gene end by 4 bases; junction bases not matched to a gene: 8. There are 15 residues in the CDR3. The CDR3 protein is CASSPDRVYADTQYF. The DNA of the CDR3 is TGTGCCAGCAGCCCCGACAGGGTTTATGCAGATACGCAGTATTTT.

This clonotype was recorded at least ten times. The chain employs TRBV9 and TRBJ2-7, with 7 positions matching TRBD2. This CDR3 comprises 18 residues. The germline V gene encodes CDR1 SGDLS and CDR2 YYNGEE. After removal of 2 bases from V and 4 bases from J, the junction contained 18 bases not matched to a gene. In DNA form, the CDR3 reads TGTGCCAGCAGCGTCTCCCTCCCTGATGGGAGGGACCCTTACGAGCAGTACTTC. This sequence encodes CASSVSLPDGRDPYEQYF.

This clonotype was picked up many times. The chain combines TRBV5-1 with TRBJ2-7; 12 nucleotides align to TRBD2. CDR1 is SGHRS, CDR2 YFSETQ, per germline. The CDR3 has 15 residues. V was clipped by 4 bases and J by 1 base; unmatched bases: 3. The CDR3 region is CASSPTSGRSYEQYF. In nucleotides, the CDR3 is TGCGCCAGCAGCCCGACTAGCGGGAGATCCTACGAGCAGTACTTC.

In this sample, this clonotype turned up a few times. The CDR3 DNA sequence: TGTGCCAGCACTAATGAGGGGGGAAACCGCTATGGCTACACCTTC. Translation: CASTNEGGNRYGYTF. The chain combines TRBV28 with TRBJ1-2; tentative D call: TRBD1 (6 bases). The V end was cut by 7 bases, the J end by 4 bases, with 19 bases between. The V gene's germline CDR1 is MDHEN and CDR2 SYDVKM. The CDR3 covers 15 residues.

This clonotype was recorded at least ten times. The rearrangement joins TRBV28 to TRBJ1-2, with D unclear. Germline loops: CDR1 MDHEN, CDR2 SYDVKM. The CDR3 length is 13 residues. With 7 bases removed from V and 8 bases from J, the gap between germline ends came to 17 bases. The CDR3 bases are TGTGCCAGCACCCTCCCCGCGGGGTTGGGCTACACCTTC. Amino acids: CASTLPAGLGYTF.

This clonotype has a count of ten or more. This chain uses TRBV20-1 with TRBJ2-5; D is unresolved. Trimming stripped 0 bases from V and 5 bases from J, with 10 bases between. CDR3 size: 13 residues. Looked up from germline, CDR1 is DFQATT and CDR2 is SNEGSKA (reference sequence). Here the CDR3 DNA reads TGCAGTGCTAGAGATCCGGGTACCGAGACCCAGTACTTC. The encoded protein is CSARDPGTETQYF.

At least ten counts were recorded for this clonotype. This chain joins TRBV12-3 or TRBV12-4 and TRBJ2-5, with D perhaps assigned TRBD1 or TRBD2 (5 bases each). Deletions cut 5 bases from V and 5 bases from J, with 15 bases between. This CDR3 region has 14 residues. This chain's CDR3 is CASSIARGVETQYF. CDR3 DNA: TGTGCCAGCAGTATCGCTCGAGGGGTGGAGACCCAGTACTTC.

This clonotype was counted between two and nine times. A junction boundary mismatches the germline segment, possibly from a read error. V and J are TRBV24-1 and TRBJ2-3; D is unclear. The CDR3 has 14 amino acids. Germline CDR1 KGHDR, CDR2 SFDVKD. CDR3 amino acids: CATSDFSTTDMQYF. The CDR3 region has the DNA TGTGCCACCAGTGATTTTTCCACCACAGATATGCAGTATTTT.

The gene calls are TRBV29-1 and TRBJ1-1; D uncertain. The CDR3 spans 11 residues. V was trimmed by 5 bases and J by 4 bases, leaving 8 bases between them. Germline V CDR1 and CDR2: SQVTM, ANQGSEA. CDR3 DNA: TGCAGCGTTCGAGGTGGCACTGAAGCTTTCTTT. Its protein is CSVRGGTEAFF. Full variable domain (rest looked up from reference TRBV29-1 and TRBJ1-1): SAVISQKPSRDICQRGTSLTIQCQVDSQVTMMFWYRQQPGQSLTLIATANQGSEATYESGFVIDKFPISRPNLTFSTLTVSNMSPEDSSIYLCSVRGGTEAFFGQGTRLTVV.

The V gene is TRBV20-1, the J gene TRBJ2-7; D assignment may be TRBD1 or TRBD2 (5 bases each). With 4 bases removed from V and 4 bases from J, the gap between germline ends came to 20 bases. CDR1 is DFQATT and CDR2 is SNEGSKA in the germline V gene (reference sequence). This CDR3 has 15 amino acids. DNA for the CDR3: TGCAGTGCTAACGCCGGGGCTAGAATAGGATACGAGCAGTACTTC. It yields the protein CSANAGARIGYEQYF.

This clonotype was seen repeatedly, ten times or more. This chain connects TRBV6-1 to TRBJ2-1; 10 bases align to TRBD2. Germline CDR1 is MNHNS and CDR2 is SASEGT. The CDR3 totals 15 residues. V trimming: 4 bases; J trimming: 4 bases; junction bases outside the gene matches: 4. The CDR3 region is CASSVLAGKYNEQFF. The CDR3 nucleotides are TGTGCCAGCAGTGTACTAGCGGGAAAGTACAATGAGCAGTTCTTC.

The genes are TRBV12-3 or TRBV12-4 and TRBJ1-1; 11 nucleotides match TRBD1. J gave up 7 bases and V 8 bases, and 15 bases lay outside the gene matches. The CDR3 is made up of 16 amino acids. CDR3 region: CASSLEGTGGAFEAFF. The CDR3, as DNA: TGTGCCAGCTCGTTAGAGGGGACAGGGGGTGCTTTTGAAGCTTTCTTT.

This clonotype was counted at least ten times. V and J are TRBV12-3 or TRBV12-4 and TRBJ2-7; 9 bases map to TRBD1. Germline trimming cut 5 bases from V and 6 bases from J; bases unmatched to any gene: 14. This CDR3 is built from 16 residues. The CDR3 spells CASSINRGLALLEQYF. The CDR3 coding sequence is TGTGCCAGCAGTATCAACAGGGGGCTTGCCCTCCTCGAGCAGTACTTC.

This clonotype was picked up many times. The DNA is omitted, as the CDR3 cannot be located on it reliably, and the CDR3 follows TCRdb's listing. The CDR3 sequence is CASSSSRQATYNEQFF. V gene TRBV12-3 or TRBV12-4 combines with J gene TRBJ2-1; the D call in the table, TRBD1, was not verified against the DNA. The CDR3 region is 16 residues in length, termini included.

The rearrangement joins TRBV4-1 to TRBJ1-5; D is unclear. The germline V gene encodes CDR1 MGHRA and CDR2 YSYEKL. The ends were cut back, 0 bases at V and 1 base at J, with 10 bases in the middle. This CDR3 comprises 16 residues. This CDR3 reads CASSQEPSLSNQPQHF. The CDR3, as DNA: TGCGCCAGCAGCCAAGAACCTTCACTAAGCAATCAGCCCCAGCATTTT.

The sample holds many counts of this clonotype. The CDR3 protein is CSARGQRESDTQYF. CDR3 DNA: TGCAGTGCCCGGGGCCAGCGGGAGTCAGATACGCAGTATTTT. The chain carries TRBV20-1 and TRBJ2-3, with 8 bases fitting TRBD2. The CDR3 has 14 amino acids. The germline V gene has CDR1 DFQATT and CDR2 SNEGSKA (reference sequence). The J segment lost 4 bases and the V segment lost 6 bases, leaving 9 bases of the junction unmatched.

This clonotype has more than one count but fewer than ten. The chain joins TRBV9 to TRBJ2-7, with a possible D match to TRBD1 (6 bases). Germline values: CDR1 SGDLS, CDR2 YYNGEE. V was pared by 3 bases and J by 2 bases, with 15 bases between. This CDR3 has 15 amino acids. In nucleotides, the CDR3 is TGTGCCAGCAGCGAGGGAGTAGAGGGGGCCTACGAGCAGTACTTC. Translation: CASSEGVEGAYEQYF.

The chain joins TRBV7-9 to TRBJ2-1, with 8 bases aligning to TRBD2. Trimming took 4 bases from V and 4 from J; bases not matched to a gene: 6. Germline assignment: CDR1 SEHNR and CDR2 FQNEAQ (reference sequence). The CDR3 runs to 15 residues. This CDR3 is CASSYREGGYNEQFF. The CDR3 nucleotides are TGTGCCAGCAGCTACCGGGAGGGCGGGTACAATGAGCAGTTCTTC.